Listed here are 9 T cell receptor beta chains from one sample, sequenced in a study of blood T cell repertoires in COVID-19. Assay: immunoSEQ multiplex PCR; the TCRdb copy retains only in-frame clones and omits some. This table holds 130,000 or so clones, over 80% found once. Sample: PBMCs or T cells enriched from blood (not recorded which). The source is a man aged 30-40 years who had recovered from COVID-19.

The chain joins TRBV6-2 or TRBV6-3 to TRBJ1-1; D is possibly TRBD1 (5 bases). Germline V gene sequence: CDR1 MNHEY, CDR2 SVGEGT. The length of the CDR3 is 12 residues. Trimming removed 5 bases at V and 8 bases at J, with 12 bases between. The CDR3 sequence: CASSPGYSEAFF. CDR3 sequence (DNA): TGTGCCAGCAGTCCAGGGTATTCAGAAGCTTTCTTT.

Points on this clone: Other DNA sequences of this sample code for an identical CDR3. The chain combines TRBV5-1 with TRBJ1-1; D might be TRBD1 (5 bases). Germline V CDR1 and CDR2: SGHRS, YFSETQ. Trimming removed 0 bases at V and 0 bases at J, with 9 bases between. The CDR3 extends over 15 amino acids. CDR3 coding DNA: TGCGCCAGCAGCTTGGGGCAGGGATTGAACACTGAAGCTTTCTTT. Protein: CASSLGQGLNTEAFF.

V gene TRBV6-5 combines with J gene TRBJ1-1; unclear D gene. V shed 6 bases and J shed 5 bases, with 13 bases lying between them. Germline loops: CDR1 MNHEY, CDR2 SVGAGI. This CDR3 is 13 amino acids long. DNA of the CDR3: TGTGCCAGCAGGGAGTTGTTTTGGACTGAAGCTTTCTTT. This encodes CASRELFWTEAFF.

The chain links TRBV11-2 to TRBJ2-5, with D perhaps TRBD1 (6 bases). Germline V lookup: CDR1 SGHAT, CDR2 FQNNGV. The CDR3 length is 15 residues. The germline V and J ends were trimmed by 4 bases and 5 bases, with 17 bases remaining between them. CDR3 sequence reads: CASSSPVGAGETQYF. CDR3 DNA: TGTGCCAGCAGCTCCCCGGTGGGGGCCGGGGAGACCCAGTACTTC.

This clone was seen a single time. The chain has TRBV19 and TRBJ2-3; tentatively, D is TRBD1 (5 bases). The CDR3 runs to 15 residues. Germline V gene sequence: CDR1 LNHDA, CDR2 SQIVND (reference sequence). V was cut by 4 bases and J by 8 bases, with 19 bases left in between. Here the CDR3 reads CASSRESQGVGTQYF. CDR3 DNA: TGTGCCAGTAGTAGAGAGAGCCAAGGGGTTGGTACGCAGTATTTT.

In DNA form, the CDR3 reads TGTGCCAGCAGCCCAAAGACTAGGTTAGCAGATACGCAGTATTTT. It specifies CASSPKTRLADTQYF. The genes are TRBV7-9 and TRBJ2-3; a possible D gene is TRBD2 (6 bases). CDR1 SEHNR and CDR2 FQNEAQ come from the germline V gene (reference sequence). The length of the CDR3 is 15 residues. Trimming left V 5 bases short and J 4 bases short, with 16 bases between.

This chain uses TRBV6-1 with TRBJ2-3; 9 nucleotides align to TRBD2. V shed 4 bases, J shed 0 bases, and the junction held 5 bases outside the gene matches. The CDR3 contains 16 residues. In germline, CDR1 is MNHNS, CDR2 SASEGT. CDR3 protein: CASSADGLASTDTQYF. The CDR3, as DNA: TGTGCCAGCAGTGCCGACGGACTAGCGAGCACAGATACGCAGTATTTT.

The chain carries TRBV6-2 or TRBV6-3 and TRBJ2-1; D unclear. Germline CDR1 reads MNHEY; CDR2 reads SVGEGT. The CDR3 has 16 amino acids. Trimming took off 5 bases at V and 6 bases at J, with 20 bases between the two ends. The CDR3 nucleotides are TGTGCCAGCAGTACCCCATGGTTCGGAGAAGGCAATGAGCAGTTCTTC. It translates to CASSTPWFGEGNEQFF.

The V call is TRBV9, the J call TRBJ1-4; 7 positions agree with TRBD1. Germline V CDR1 and CDR2: SGDLS, YYNGEE. V gave up 0 bases and J gave up 8 bases; unmatched junction bases: 4. This CDR3 is built from 14 residues. The CDR3 bases are TGTGCCAGCAGCGTAGGACAGGGCCGAGAAAAACTGTTTTTT. Encoded protein: CASSVGQGREKLFF.